These 20 T cell receptor beta chains came from one sample sequenced in a study of blood T cell repertoires in COVID-19. Only in-frame clones appear in the TCRdb table, and some are missing; sequencing was by immunoSEQ multiplex PCR. The sample includes about 210,000 clones, 92% of them seen just once. The sequenced sample was peripheral blood. These receptors were obtained from a man younger than 45 with acute or convalescent COVID-19.

V is TRBV12-3 or TRBV12-4 and J is TRBJ1-2; D call uncertain. CDR3 length: 12 amino acids. V lost 6 bases, J lost 8 bases, and 13 bases lay in between. CDR3 residues: CASSLQGGGYTF. The CDR3 DNA reads as TGTGCCAGCAGCCTACAAGGCGGGGGCTACACCTTC.

The J gene is TRBJ1-3, the V gene TRBV18; TRBD1 is a possible D gene (5 bases). The CDR3 covers 15 residues. Germline CDR1 and CDR2: KGHSH and LQKENI. The V and J ends lost 3 bases and 6 bases respectively, with 15 bases between them. CDR3 in DNA: TGTGCCAGCTCACCGTTGGGGACGGGGGAAAACACCATATATTTT. This codes for CASSPLGTGENTIYF.

The chain couples TRBV15 to TRBJ1-6; TRBD1 is a possible D gene (6 bases). V lost 5 bases and J lost 3, with 11 bases in between. Germline V gene lookup returns CDR1 LNHNV and CDR2 YYDKDF (reference sequence). This CDR3 has 15 residues. The CDR3: CATSARQDYNSPLHF. Written as DNA, the CDR3 is TGTGCCACCAGCGCTCGACAGGACTATAATTCACCCCTCCACTTT. The full variable domain, completed using reference TRBV15 and TRBJ1-6, is DAMVIQNPRYQVTQFGKPVTLSCSQTLNHNVMYWYQQKSSQAPKLLFHYYDKDFNNEADTPDNFQSRRPNTSFCFLDIRSPGLGDTAMYLCATSARQDYNSPLHFGNGTRLTVT.

V usage is TRBV7-9 and J usage is TRBJ1-2; perhaps TRBD1 as D (6 bases). CDR1 is SEHNR and CDR2 is FQNEAQ in the germline V gene (reference sequence). CDR3 length: 15 amino acids. Trimming shortened V by 5 bases and J by 8 bases, and 21 bases separated the two germline ends. CDR3 bases: TGTGCCAGCAGCCCTCCTTTTGCTGGGGGCCACGGCTACACCTTC. Translation gives CASSPPFAGGHGYTF.

The chain recombines TRBV7-9 with TRBJ2-3, with 10 nucleotides matching TRBD2. Unmatched junction bases numbered 6, after V lost 5 bases and J lost 4 bases. CDR1 and CDR2 (germline): SEHNR, FQNEAQ (reference sequence). The CDR3 is 15 amino acids. The CDR3, as DNA: TGTGCCAGCAGCCGGACTAGCGGAGGTGCAGATACGCAGTATTTT. This gives the protein CASSRTSGGADTQYF.

The rearrangement uses TRBV11-1 and TRBJ1-2, with D uncertain. CDR3 length equals 13 residues. Trimming removed 5 bases from V and 0 bases from J, with 7 bases in between. Germline V gives CDR1 SGHAT, CDR2 FQDESV (reference sequence). Here the CDR3 reads CASSPQSNYGYTF. CDR3 nucleotides: TGTGCCAGCAGCCCCCAATCTAACTATGGCTACACCTTC.

The chain has TRBV28 and TRBJ2-7, with 11 nucleotides matching TRBD2. This CDR3 is built from 15 residues. V dropped 7 bases and J dropped 4; count of bases not matched to a gene: 9. Germline loops: CDR1 MDHEN, CDR2 SYDVKM. CDR3 coding DNA: TGTGCCAGCAATCGGGAGGGACTAGCGGATTACGAGCAGTACTTC. Its translation: CASNREGLADYEQYF. The complete variable domain, with remaining parts taken from reference TRBV28 and TRBJ2-7, reads DVKVTQSSRYLVKRTGEKVFLECVQDMDHENMFWYRQDPGLGLRLIYFSYDVKMKEKGDIPEGYSVSREKKERFSLILESASTNQTSMYLCASNREGLADYEQYFGPGTRLTVT.

Only one count was recorded for this clone. This chain joins TRBV24-1 and TRBJ2-7, with a possible D match to TRBD1 (6 bases). Trimming removed 5 bases at V and 3 bases at J, with 19 bases between. Germline V lookup: CDR1 KGHDR, CDR2 SFDVKD. CDR3 length: 16 residues. This CDR3 is CATSVPTGMGRYEQYF. The CDR3 DNA is TGTGCCACCAGTGTCCCCACAGGGATGGGTCGCTACGAGCAGTACTTC.

This clone was recorded once. The chain employs TRBV28 and TRBJ2-7, with 10 bases identical to TRBD2. J lost 2 bases, V lost 6 bases, and 7 bases had no gene match. The CDR3 has 15 residues. Germline values: CDR1 MDHEN, CDR2 SYDVKM. CDR3 DNA: TGTGCCAGCAGGTTCTTAGCGGGAGGAACCTACGAGCAGTACTTC. It specifies CASRFLAGGTYEQYF.

Worth noting for this clone: It is unclear where the CDR3 begins or ends on the DNA, so no DNA is shown, and the CDR3 is as TCRdb lists it. The J gene is TRBJ1-2, the V gene TRBV12-5; the tabulated D call, TRBD1, remains unverified against the DNA. From germline, CDR1 is LGHNT and CDR2 FRNRAP. Inclusive of both ends, the CDR3 amounts to 13 amino acids. CDR3 loop: CASGFWRGGGYTF.

The rearrangement links TRBV7-6 to TRBJ1-6; D might be TRBD1 (6 bases). Trimming cost V 1 base and J 4 bases, with 14 bases left between them. CDR1 and CDR2 from the germline V gene are SGHVS and FNYEAQ. This CDR3 region has 17 residues. CDR3 region: CASSLERQEKYNSPLHF. The CDR3 nucleotides are TGTGCCAGCAGCTTAGAGAGACAGGAGAAGTATAATTCACCCCTCCACTTT.

The chain carries TRBV4-1 and TRBJ2-7; a possible D gene is TRBD2 (5 bases). Germline V lookup: CDR1 MGHRA, CDR2 YSYEKL. The CDR3 length is 15 residues. Deletions cut 4 bases from V and 7 bases from J, with 20 bases between. CDR3 coding DNA: TGCGCCAGCAGCCGTTCTGGCGGGTTCCCCCCTGAGCAGTACTTC. Translated: CASSRSGGFPPEQYF.

The chain couples TRBV5-1 to TRBJ1-2; TRBD1 might be the D (6 bases). The CDR3 has 16 residues. The V gene's germline CDR1 is SGHRS and CDR2 YFSETQ. V lost 2 bases to trimming and J lost 0 bases, with 14 bases between them. The CDR3 protein is CASSLSGTPPNYGYTF. CDR3 DNA: TGCGCCAGCAGCTTATCCGGGACACCCCCTAACTATGGCTACACCTTC.

V gene TRBV9 combines with J gene TRBJ2-7, with a weak D call TRBD1 (5 bases). The CDR3 has 12 residues. Germline CDR1 reads SGDLS; CDR2 reads YYNGEE. V lost 1 base and J lost 4, with 6 bases in between. The CDR3 nucleotides read TGTGCCAGCAGCGTAACAGGATACGAGCAGTACTTC. Amino acids: CASSVTGYEQYF.

The chain is built from TRBV27 and TRBJ1-1, with 8 bases fitting TRBD1. V shed 3 bases and J 4 bases; nucleotides not matched to a gene: 4. The CDR3 contains 14 residues. Germline V gives CDR1 MNHEY, CDR2 SMNVEV (reference sequence). The CDR3, as DNA: TGTGCCAGCAGTTTCGGACAGGGCGGCACTGAAGCTTTCTTT. It translates to CASSFGQGGTEAFF.

This clone was found a few times. The V call is TRBV4-1, the J call TRBJ2-1; TRBD1 might be the D (5 bases). The CDR3 sequence is 13 residues long. The V gene's germline CDR1 is MGHRA and CDR2 YSYEKL. V gave up 1 base and J gave up 7 bases, with 8 bases separating them. As DNA, the CDR3 is TGCGCCAGCAGCCAAGGGGGCATGAATGAGCAGTTCTTC. Its protein is CASSQGGMNEQFF.

This clone has a single count. The chain carries TRBV7-2 and TRBJ1-5; D is uncertain. With 2 bases removed from V and 6 bases from J, the gap between germline ends came to 8 bases. Germline assignment: CDR1 SGHTA and CDR2 FQGNSA. This CDR3 has 13 residues. The CDR3 DNA sequence: TGTGCCAGCAGCTTAATTATCGGTCAGCCCCAGCATTTT. It encodes CASSLIIGQPQHF.

This chain joins TRBV28 and TRBJ1-1; TRBD1 might be the D (5 bases). This CDR3 comprises 15 residues. Trimming removed 3 bases at V and 0 bases at J, with 11 bases between. CDR1 MDHEN and CDR2 SYDVKM come from the germline V gene. Here the CDR3 DNA reads TGTGCCAGCAGTTTCGCGGGACGGATGAACACTGAAGCTTTCTTT. Protein sequence: CASSFAGRMNTEAFF.

This clone appeared once. The chain uses TRBV28 and TRBJ1-2, with 7 bases matching TRBD1. CDR3 length: 13 residues. CDR1 is MDHEN, CDR2 SYDVKM, per germline. V was clipped by 6 bases and J by 8 bases; unmatched bases: 9. The CDR3 DNA reads as TGTGCCAGCAGGCCAGACAGGGCGCGCGGCTACACCTTC. Encoded protein: CASRPDRARGYTF.

The gene calls are TRBV27 and TRBJ1-2, with 8 bases that match TRBD1. V shed 8 bases and J 8 bases; nucleotides not matched to a gene: 13. Germline V CDR1 and CDR2: MNHEY, SMNVEV (reference sequence). The CDR3 runs 14 residues. The CDR3 coding sequence is TGTGCCAGCGCGATGAGGACAGGGCGGGAGGGCTACACCTTC. Amino acids: CASAMRTGREGYTF.